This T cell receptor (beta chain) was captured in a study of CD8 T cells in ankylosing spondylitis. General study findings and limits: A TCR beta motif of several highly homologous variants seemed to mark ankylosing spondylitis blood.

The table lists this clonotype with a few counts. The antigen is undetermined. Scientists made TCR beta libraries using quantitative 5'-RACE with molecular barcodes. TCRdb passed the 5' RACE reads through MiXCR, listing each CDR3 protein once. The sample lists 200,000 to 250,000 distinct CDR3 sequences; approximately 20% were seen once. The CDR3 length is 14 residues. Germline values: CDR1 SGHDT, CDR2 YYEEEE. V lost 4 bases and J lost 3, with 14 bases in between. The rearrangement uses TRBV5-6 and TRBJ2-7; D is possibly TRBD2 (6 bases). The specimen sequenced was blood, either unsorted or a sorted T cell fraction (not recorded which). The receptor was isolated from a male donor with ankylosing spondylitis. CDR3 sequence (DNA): TGTGCCAGCAGCACCACCGGGACTCTCTACGAGCAGTACTTC. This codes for CASSTTGTLYEQYF.